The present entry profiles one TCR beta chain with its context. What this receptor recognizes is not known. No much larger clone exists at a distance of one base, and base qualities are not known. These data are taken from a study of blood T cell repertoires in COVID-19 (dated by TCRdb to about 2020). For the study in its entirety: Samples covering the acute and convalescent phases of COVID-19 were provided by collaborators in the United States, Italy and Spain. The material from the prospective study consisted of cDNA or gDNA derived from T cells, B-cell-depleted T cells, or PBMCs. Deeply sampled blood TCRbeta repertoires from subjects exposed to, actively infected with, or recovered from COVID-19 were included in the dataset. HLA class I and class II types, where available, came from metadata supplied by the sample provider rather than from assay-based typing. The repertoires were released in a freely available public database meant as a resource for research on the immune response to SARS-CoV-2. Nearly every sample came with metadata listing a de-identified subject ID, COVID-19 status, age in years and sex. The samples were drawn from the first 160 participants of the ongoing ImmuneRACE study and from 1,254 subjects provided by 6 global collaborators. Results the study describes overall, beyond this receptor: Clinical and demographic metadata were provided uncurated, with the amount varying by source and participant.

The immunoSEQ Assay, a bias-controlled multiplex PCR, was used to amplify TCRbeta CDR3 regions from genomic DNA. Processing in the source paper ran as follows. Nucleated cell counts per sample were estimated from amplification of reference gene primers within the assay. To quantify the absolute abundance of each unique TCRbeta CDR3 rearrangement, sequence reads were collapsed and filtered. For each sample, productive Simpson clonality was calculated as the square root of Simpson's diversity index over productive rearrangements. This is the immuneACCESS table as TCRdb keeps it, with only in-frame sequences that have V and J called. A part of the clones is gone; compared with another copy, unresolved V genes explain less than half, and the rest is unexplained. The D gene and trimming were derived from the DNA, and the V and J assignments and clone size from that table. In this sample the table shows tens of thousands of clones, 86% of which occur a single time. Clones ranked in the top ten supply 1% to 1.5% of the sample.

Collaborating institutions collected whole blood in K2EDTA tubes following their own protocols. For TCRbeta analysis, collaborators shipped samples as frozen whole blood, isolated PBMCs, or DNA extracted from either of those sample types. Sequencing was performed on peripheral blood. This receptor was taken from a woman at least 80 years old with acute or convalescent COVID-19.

This receptor has the CDR3 CASSQQDIASGEQFF. The DNA reads as follows: TGTGCCAGCAGCCAACAGGACATCGCTAGTGGTGAGCAGTTCTTC. The chain is made from TRBV7-2 and TRBJ2-1, and the D gene may be TRBD1, 5 bases matching. There are 15 amino acids in the CDR3, from cysteine to phenylalanine inclusive. The only DNA kept is the CDR3, 45 bases in frame from the first base. In the germline V gene, CDR1 corresponds to SGHTA and CDR2 to FQGNSA. The trim is 5 bases for V and 9 bases for J, with a gap of 20 bases between the germline ends.